This TCR beta chain was identified in a study of blood T cell repertoires in COVID-19. This clone came up a few times. Looked up from germline, CDR1 is SEHNR and CDR2 is FQNEAQ (reference sequence). With V trimmed by 5 bases and J by 6 bases, 6 bases remained unmatched. This CDR3 contains 14 residues. Method: immunoSEQ multiplex PCR; TCRdb's copy keeps in-frame clones and lacks some. Of about 68,000 clones in the sample, 65% to 90% are singletons; the top ten hold under 1.5%. The sequenced sample consisted of peripheral blood. The chain carries TRBV7-9 and TRBJ1-2, with 10 bases matching TRBD1. This receptor was identified in a woman aged 60-75 years with acute or convalescent COVID-19. The CDR3, as DNA: TGTGCCAGCAGCCGACAGGGGGCAATGGATGGCTACACCTTC. Amino acid sequence: CASSRQGAMDGYTF.